A single sample is the source of the 2 T cell receptor beta chains below, sequenced in a study of response to subunit inactivated influenza vaccine. TCRdb redid the calling of the RT-PCR reads with MiXCR, one entry per CDR3 protein. The table lists 500,000 or so distinct CDR3 sequences, more than 15% of them singletons. The source material was CD4+ T cells sorted from PBMCs, sampled less than 25 months after vaccination. These receptor sequences come from a man in his fifties or sixties who received an inactivated influenza vaccine.

This clonotype was recorded many times. The CDR3 spells CASSLSVVWDRGQGEQYF. CDR3 sequence (DNA): TGTGCCAGCAGTCTCTCGGTTGTATGGGACAGGGGGCAGGGAGAGCAGTACTTC. V is TRBV12-3 or TRBV12-4 and J is TRBJ2-7, with 12 bases matching TRBD1. This CDR3 spans 18 amino acids. V gave up 5 bases and J gave up 7 bases; unmatched junction bases: 18.

This clonotype occurred a few times. J is TRBJ2-2 and V is TRBV7-3; D gene uncertain. Germline V lookup: CDR1 SGHTA, CDR2 FQGTGA. This CDR3 has 13 residues. Trimming took 3 bases from V and 4 from J, leaving 6 bases between them. DNA for the CDR3: TGTGCCAGCAGCTTTCTAGTCACCGGGGAGCTGTTTTTT. It is translated as CASSFLVTGELFF.